Below are 29 T cell receptor beta chains sequenced from a single sample in a study of control samples from healthy donors and cancer patients. Profiling relied on immunoSEQ multiplex PCR, and the TCRdb table lists in-frame clones only, not all of them. The sample yields some 150,000 clones, over 90% seen once. Sequencing was performed on blood. All receptors derive from a man in his fifties or sixties in good health.

This clone was seen just once. V gene TRBV21-1 combines with J gene TRBJ2-7. TRBV21-1 is annotated as a pseudogene. CDR3 size: 16 residues. The CDR3 DNA reads TGTGCCAGCAGCAAAGATAGCGGACAGAACTCCTACGAGCAGTACTTC. This encodes CASSKDSGQNSYEQYF.

The J gene is TRBJ1-6, the V gene TRBV19, with 9 bases lining up with TRBD1. Germline CDR1 and CDR2: LNHDA and SQIVND (reference sequence). J was trimmed by 7 bases and V by 7 bases; bases with no gene match: 5. CDR3 length: 14 amino acids. CDR3 coding DNA: TGTGCCAGTACCCTGGGACAGGGAAATTCACCCCTCCACTTT. Translation gives CASTLGQGNSPLHF.

With respect to this clone: The sample holds other DNA sequences that translate to the same CDR3. The rearrangement links TRBV5-1 to TRBJ1-2, with TRBD1 matching over 9 bases. Germline V CDR1 and CDR2: SGHRS, YFSETQ. The CDR3 extends over 13 amino acids. The J segment lost 7 bases and the V segment lost 4 bases, leaving 5 bases of the junction unmatched. The CDR3 spells CASSLGTGFGYTF. DNA for the CDR3: TGCGCCAGCAGCCTTGGGACAGGGTTTGGCTACACCTTC.

V usage is TRBV10-2 and J usage is TRBJ1-5; D unclear. This CDR3 is 13 amino acids long. V was shortened by 4 bases and J by 2 bases, with 6 bases between the two germline ends. From germline, CDR1 is WSHSY and CDR2 SAAADI. In DNA form, the CDR3 reads TGCGCCAGCAGTGTTGTCGGCAATCAGCCCCAGCATTTT. Protein: CASSVVGNQPQHF.

This chain links TRBV10-1 with TRBJ2-2; D is ambiguous. V was trimmed by 0 bases and J by 5 bases, leaving 7 bases between them. This CDR3 has 14 residues. Germline V gene sequence: CDR1 WNHNN, CDR2 SYGVQD (reference sequence). CDR3 amino acids: CASSESVGTGELFF. The CDR3 DNA follows: TGCGCCAGCAGTGAGTCTGTAGGTACCGGGGAGCTGTTTTTT.

The chain recombines TRBV12-3 or TRBV12-4 with TRBJ2-3, with D possibly TRBD2 on 6 matching bases. The CDR3 is 12 residues long. The V end lost 7 bases, the J end lost 9 bases, and 14 bases lay between the germline ends. CDR3 nucleotide sequence: TGTGCCAGCACCCTGACTAGAAGCACGCAGTATTTT. Translation: CASTLTRSTQYF.

This chain connects TRBV2 to TRBJ2-1, with TRBD2 matching over 8 bases. The V segment lost 6 bases and the J segment 4 bases; nucleotides outside the gene matches: 8. CDR3 length: 15 residues. The germline V gene has CDR1 SNHLY and CDR2 FYNNEI. The CDR3 DNA reads TGTGCCAGCAGCGGGGCGGCGGGAGGTTACAATGAGCAGTTCTTC. This translates into CASSGAAGGYNEQFF. Supplemented by reference TRBV2 and TRBJ2-1, the full variable domain reads EPEVTQTPSHQVTQMGQEVILRCVPISNHLYFYWYRQILGQKVEFLVSFYNNEISEKSEIFDDQFSVERPDGSNFTLKIRSTKLEDSAMYFCASSGAAGGYNEQFFGPGTRLTVL.

The chain combines TRBV24-1 with TRBJ2-1, with TRBD2 identical over 8 bases. V lost 5 bases and J lost 1; bases outside the gene matches: 3. The CDR3 is made up of 15 amino acids. Germline lookup yields CDR1 KGHDR and CDR2 SFDVKD. The CDR3 DNA reads as TGTGCCACCAGTGCCCCGGGAGGGTCCTACAATGAGCAGTTCTTC. As protein: CATSAPGGSYNEQFF.

The J gene is TRBJ2-1, the V gene TRBV3-1 (or the pseudogene TRBV3-2); D not certain. Germline V gene data show CDR1 as LGHDT and CDR2 as YNNKEL (reference sequence). The CDR3 runs to 15 residues. V lost 1 base to trimming and J lost 5 bases, with 12 bases between them. The CDR3 is CASSQGNFGNNEQFF. The CDR3 coding sequence is TGTGCCAGCAGCCAAGGAAACTTTGGAAACAATGAGCAGTTCTTC.

This chain uses TRBV28 with TRBJ1-2, with D possibly being TRBD1 (6 bases). CDR1 and CDR2 (germline): MDHEN, SYDVKM. V was cut by 6 bases and J by 6 bases, with 23 bases left in between. The CDR3 extends over 16 amino acids. The CDR3 loop is CASSMDPMGGGDGYTF. Here the CDR3 DNA reads TGTGCCAGCAGCATGGATCCCATGGGGGGCGGGGATGGCTACACCTTC.

The chain carries TRBV10-1 and TRBJ2-3; D gene ambiguous. With 2 bases removed from V and 2 bases from J, the gap between germline ends came to 8 bases. CDR1 and CDR2 from the germline V gene are WNHNN and SYGVQD (reference sequence). The CDR3 has 14 residues. CDR3 sequence: CASSEPSHTDTQYF. CDR3 sequence (DNA): TGCGCCAGCAGTGAGCCGAGTCACACAGATACGCAGTATTTT.

The chain recombines TRBV28 with TRBJ2-6; D is unresolved. This CDR3 has 14 amino acids. Germline V gives CDR1 MDHEN, CDR2 SYDVKM. The V end was cut by 7 bases, the J end by 4 bases, with 11 bases between. CDR3 in DNA: TGTGCCAGCAAACGGGTAGCCGGGGCCAACGTCCTGACTTTC. Protein product: CASKRVAGANVLTF.

Only one count was recorded for this clone. This chain connects TRBV30 to TRBJ1-2; D is unclear. Between the trimmed V and J ends, which lost 2 bases and 8 bases, there was a span of 21 bases. CDR1 is GTSNPN and CDR2 is SVGIG in the germline V gene (reference sequence). This CDR3 is 15 amino acids long. The CDR3 loop reads CAWSRPTPRRGGYTF. The CDR3 coding sequence is TGTGCCTGGAGTAGGCCCACACCACGGCGAGGGGGCTACACCTTC.

The chain combines TRBV19 with TRBJ2-5, with D perhaps given as TRBD1 or TRBD2 (5 bases each). This CDR3 comprises 12 residues. V shed 5 bases and J shed 5 bases, with 9 bases lying between them. Germline loops: CDR1 LNHDA, CDR2 SQIVND (reference sequence). The CDR3 DNA sequence: TGTGCCAGTAGTGGGGGACGGGAGACCCAGTACTTC. Encoded protein: CASSGGRETQYF.

This clone was seen only a few times. The V call is TRBV2, the J call TRBJ2-7; 8 bases line up with TRBD1. CDR1 is SNHLY, CDR2 FYNNEI, per germline. This CDR3 is built from 13 residues. V trimming: 5 bases; J trimming: 1 base; junction bases outside the gene matches: 1. The CDR3 bases are TGTGCCAGCAGTAGGACAGGGTCCTACGAGCAGTACTTC. This gives the protein CASSRTGSYEQYF.

This chain connects TRBV18 to TRBJ1-1, with 7 bases lining up with TRBD1. Trimming removed 0 bases from V and 1 base from J; junction bases left unmatched: 8. CDR1 and CDR2 (germline): KGHSH, LQKENI. The CDR3 totals 17 residues. The CDR3 DNA reads as TGTGCCAGCTCACCACCGAGGGCAGGGGGGGAGAACACTGAAGCTTTCTTT. Translating gives CASSPPRAGGENTEAFF.

The chain uses TRBV24-1 and TRBJ2-5; D may correspond to TRBD1 or TRBD2 (6 bases each). With 5 bases removed from V and 5 bases from J, the gap between germline ends came to 11 bases. Germline V gene lookup returns CDR1 KGHDR and CDR2 SFDVKD. CDR3 size: 13 residues. As DNA, the CDR3 is TGTGCCACCAGTGCGGGGGCCGTGGAGACCCAGTACTTC. Protein product: CATSAGAVETQYF.

This chain joins TRBV6-1 and TRBJ2-7; tentatively, D is TRBD1 (6 bases). The V gene lost 2 bases and the J gene lost 5 bases, with 19 bases spanning the gap. CDR1 MNHNS and CDR2 SASEGT come from the germline V gene. The CDR3 totals 16 residues. CDR3 loop: CASSESGAGAPHEQYF. The CDR3 DNA reads as TGTGCCAGCAGTGAATCCGGGGCAGGGGCACCCCACGAGCAGTACTTC.

With respect to this clone: Sequence at one end of the junction differs from germline and may be a read error. The chain combines TRBV5-6 with TRBJ2-7, with 9 nucleotides matching TRBD1. The germline CDR1 and CDR2 sequences are SGHDT and YYEEEE. The CDR3 consists of 11 residues. In nucleotides, the CDR3 is TGTGCCAGCAGGACTCGGGACAGGGAGTCGTTC. This sequence encodes CASRTRDRESF.

The J gene is TRBJ1-5, the V gene TRBV5-6; 8 nucleotides agree with TRBD1. With 2 bases clipped from V and 2 bases from J, the junction kept 6 bases outside the gene matches. The CDR3 contains 16 residues. Germline CDR1 is SGHDT and CDR2 is YYEEEE. CDR3 sequence (DNA): TGTGCCAGCAGCTTCTTGGCAGGGGGCCGCAATCAGCCCCAGCATTTT. Its protein product is CASSFLAGGRNQPQHF.

The gene calls are TRBV10-3 and TRBJ2-1; D remains unclear. In germline, CDR1 is ENHRY, CDR2 SYGVKD. V lost 5 bases and J lost 3, with 11 bases in between. The CDR3 is 14 residues long. CDR3 residues: CAISTRNVYNEQFF. The CDR3 DNA is TGTGCCATCAGTACCCGTAACGTCTACAATGAGCAGTTCTTC.

This clone has only one observation. The rearrangement uses TRBV24-1 and TRBJ1-1, with D uncertain. Germline CDR1 reads KGHDR; CDR2 reads SFDVKD. The CDR3 has 14 residues. With 0 bases removed from V and 3 bases from J, the gap between germline ends came to 7 bases. The CDR3 spells CATSDLNRYTEAFF. The CDR3, as DNA: TGTGCCACCAGTGATTTGAACCGCTACACTGAAGCTTTCTTT.

This clone was counted a few times. The V call is TRBV7-3, the J call TRBJ2-1; D remains ambiguous. Deletions cut 8 bases from V and 5 bases from J, with 13 bases between. This CDR3 comprises 13 residues. The V gene's germline CDR1 is SGHTA and CDR2 FQGTGA. CDR3 nucleotides: TGTGCCAGCGGCTCGTCGCGGCACAATGAGCAGTTCTTC. Its protein product is CASGSSRHNEQFF.

On this clone itself: Other DNA sequences in the same sample also yield this CDR3. V and J are TRBV20-1 and TRBJ2-5, with TRBD1 matching over 9 bases. The germline V gene has CDR1 DFQATT and CDR2 SNEGSKA (reference sequence). The CDR3 is 14 amino acids. The ends lost 3 bases at V and 4 bases at J; junction bases unmatched: 6. Here the CDR3 reads CSASRGQGGETQYF. CDR3 DNA sequence: TGCAGTGCTAGTAGGGGACAGGGAGGAGAGACCCAGTACTTC.

The J gene is TRBJ2-1, the V gene TRBV24-1; 7 bases agree with TRBD2. Trimming at V came to 3 bases and at J to 3 bases, leaving 7 bases not matched to a gene. This CDR3 has 16 amino acids. Germline loops: CDR1 KGHDR, CDR2 SFDVKD. CDR3 bases: TGTGCCACCAGTGATCCTAGCGGTGCCCGCTACAATGAGCAGTTCTTC. The encoded protein is CATSDPSGARYNEQFF.

This chain uses TRBV5-1 with TRBJ1-1, with TRBD1 matching 7 bases. The CDR3 consists of 15 residues. The junction had 6 bases not matched to a gene; V was cut back by 0 bases and J by 4 bases. Per the germline V gene, CDR1 is SGHRS and CDR2 is YFSETQ. This CDR3 reads CASSLAGTESTEAFF. DNA of the CDR3: TGCGCCAGCAGCTTGGCCGGGACAGAGAGCACTGAAGCTTTCTTT.

The V call is TRBV7-2, the J call TRBJ1-2; no reliable D call. Between the trimmed V and J ends, which lost 4 bases and 7 bases, there was a span of 13 bases. From germline, CDR1 is SGHTA and CDR2 FQGNSA. CDR3 length: 13 residues. The CDR3 coding sequence is TGTGCCAGCAGCTCCCGGGCCCTCGGTGGCTACACCTTC. Translated: CASSSRALGGYTF.

The V and J genes are TRBV5-1 and TRBJ2-1, with TRBD2 identical over 8 bases. Germline CDR1 is SGHRS and CDR2 is YFSETQ. The trim removed 0 bases at V and 13 bases at J, leaving 6 bases unmatched. CDR3 length equals 13 residues. The DNA for the CDR3 is TGCGCCAGCAGCTTGGAGGCAGCGGGAGTTCAGTTCTTC. Translation: CASSLEAAGVQFF.

This clone was picked up one time. CDR3 sequence: CASSGGGMYQPQHF. For the CDR3, the DNA is TGTGCCAGCAGTGGCGGGGGGATGTATCAGCCCCAGCATTTT. The V gene is TRBV27, the J gene TRBJ1-5, with D possibly TRBD1 on 5 matching bases. Trimming left V 5 bases short and J 5 bases short, with 13 bases between. Germline CDR1 and CDR2: MNHEY and SMNVEV (reference sequence). The CDR3 totals 14 residues.